This T cell receptor (beta chain) emerged from a study of blood T cell repertoires in COVID-19. Study-wide context: Specimens from acute and convalescent COVID-19 originated in the United States, Italy and Spain.

Germline values: CDR1 GTSNPN, CDR2 SVGIG (reference sequence). The length of the CDR3 is 11 residues. With 7 bases removed from V and 4 bases from J, the gap between germline ends came to 10 bases. Seattle's cohort entered during active infection and was followed longitudinally. Original analysis: Nucleated cell number was recorded as an estimate derived from reference gene primer amplification. Only in-frame clones appear in the TCRdb table, and some are missing; sequencing was by immunoSEQ multiplex PCR. V, J and clone size are taken as reported in that table, and D and trimming were inferred from the DNA itself. The sample holds fewer than 350,000 clones; roughly 90% are singletons and the top ten take about an eighth.

This sequence joins TRBV30 and TRBJ1-1; tentatively, D is TRBD1 (5 bases). Material: peripheral blood. The TCR sequence derives from a woman in her 30s with COVID-19, enrolled during active disease. The DNA of the CDR3 is TGTGCCTTTAGACAGCCCACTGAAGCTTTCTTT. Translation gives CAFRQPTEAFF. The full variable domain, in which reference TRBV30 and TRBJ1-1 provide the parts outside the CDR3, is SQTIHQWPATLVQPVGSPLSLECTVEGTSNPNLYWYRQAAGRGLQLLFYSVGIGQISSEVPQNLSASRPQDRQFILSSKKLLLSDSGFYLCAFRQPTEAFFGQGTRLTVV.